These 4 T cell receptor beta chains came from one sample sequenced in a study of blood T cell repertoires in COVID-19. The table came from immunoSEQ multiplex PCR; TCRdb's copy has only in-frame clones and leaves some out. The data show some 300,000 clones, around nine tenths seen once. The sequenced sample was peripheral blood. Receptor source: a woman between 70 and 85 years old with COVID-19, enrolled during active disease.

The chain uses TRBV24-1 and TRBJ2-7, with 8 bases fitting TRBD1. V gave up 7 bases and J gave up 1 base; unmatched junction bases: 5. CDR1 is KGHDR and CDR2 is SFDVKD in the germline V gene. CDR3 length: 14 amino acids. CDR3 residues: CATSSGGRSYEQYF. In DNA, the CDR3 is TGTGCCACCAGCTCAGGGGGCAGGTCCTACGAGCAGTACTTC.

The J gene is TRBJ1-2, the V gene TRBV19; 9 positions match TRBD1. Germline V CDR1 and CDR2: LNHDA, SQIVND (reference sequence). The CDR3 spans 14 residues. Trimming took 3 bases from V and 5 from J; bases not matched to a gene: 4. As DNA, the CDR3 is TGTGCCAGTAGTATTACAGGGGGCTGGTATGGCTACACCTTC. Its translation: CASSITGGWYGYTF.

This clone has only one observation. The chain carries TRBV28 and TRBJ2-7, with 10 positions matching TRBD1. The CDR3 extends over 17 amino acids. In germline, CDR1 is MDHEN, CDR2 SYDVKM. The V gene end was trimmed by 1 base and the J gene end by 3 bases; junction bases not matched to a gene: 9. DNA of the CDR3: TGTGCCAGCAGTTTATCCTCCGGGACAGGGGAATACTACGAGCAGTACTTC. It translates to CASSLSSGTGEYYEQYF.

This clone was observed once. The chain joins TRBV30 to TRBJ1-2; 7 bases line up with TRBD1. Germline V gives CDR1 GTSNPN, CDR2 SVGIG (reference sequence). The CDR3 totals 15 residues. With 1 base clipped from V and 4 bases from J, the junction kept 9 bases outside the gene matches. The CDR3 region is CAWSDAQGSRYGYTF. In nucleotides, the CDR3 is TGTGCCTGGAGTGACGCACAGGGGTCGCGCTATGGCTACACCTTC.